The entry below gives a single T cell receptor (beta chain) sequence along with its context. Its antigen is still unknown. Germline CDR1 and CDR2: DFQATT and SNEGSKA (reference sequence). Trimming removed 4 bases from V and 0 bases from J; junction bases left unmatched: 5. This CDR3 comprises 16 residues. TCRdb reprocessed the multiplex PCR reads via MiXCR and lists one record per CDR3 protein. This sample has roughly 100,000 distinct CDR3 sequences; roughly 33% occur once, and the top ten carry approximately 5.3%. Axillary draining lymph nodes of breast cancer patients supplied the node samples. These data are taken from a study of breast tumors, draining lymph nodes, adjacent tissues. Whole-study results and caveats: Tumor T cell lymph node origin was a supported hypothesis, not proven. Compared with lymph nodes, tumors were less diverse; compared with nontumor tissue, more. Findings are consistent with lymph node origin and intratumoral expansion of most tumor T cells. Luminal-like breast cancer showed significantly greater tumor-nontumor repertoire similarity than basal-like breast cancer did.

The sample taken for sequencing was axillary lymph node tissue. This TCR derives from a female donor with breast cancer. Some clones in this sample may be carry-over from other donors' samples. The chain joins TRBV20-1 to TRBJ2-5; TRBD2 matches at 13 bases. This CDR3 reads CSATTSGGVYQETQYF. The DNA of the CDR3 is TGCAGTGCTACAACTAGCGGGGGGGTCTACCAAGAGACCCAGTACTTC.